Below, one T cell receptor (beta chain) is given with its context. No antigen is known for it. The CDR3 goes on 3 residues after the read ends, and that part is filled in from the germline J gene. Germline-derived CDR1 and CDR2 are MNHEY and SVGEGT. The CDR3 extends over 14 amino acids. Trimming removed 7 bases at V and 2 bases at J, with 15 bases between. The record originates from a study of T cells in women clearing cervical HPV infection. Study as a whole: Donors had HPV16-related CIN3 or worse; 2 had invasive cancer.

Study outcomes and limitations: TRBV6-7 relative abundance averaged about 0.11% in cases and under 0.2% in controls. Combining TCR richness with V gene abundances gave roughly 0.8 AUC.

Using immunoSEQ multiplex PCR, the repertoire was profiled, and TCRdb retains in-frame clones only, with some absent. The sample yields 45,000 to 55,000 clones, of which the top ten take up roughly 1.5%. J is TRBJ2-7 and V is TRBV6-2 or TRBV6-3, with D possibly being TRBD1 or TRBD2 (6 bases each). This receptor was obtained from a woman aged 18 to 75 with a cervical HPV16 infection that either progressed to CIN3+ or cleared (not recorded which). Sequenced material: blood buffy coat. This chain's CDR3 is CASTVMEGAYEQYF. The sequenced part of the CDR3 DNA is TGTGCCAGCACTGTGATGGAGGGGGCCTACGAG.